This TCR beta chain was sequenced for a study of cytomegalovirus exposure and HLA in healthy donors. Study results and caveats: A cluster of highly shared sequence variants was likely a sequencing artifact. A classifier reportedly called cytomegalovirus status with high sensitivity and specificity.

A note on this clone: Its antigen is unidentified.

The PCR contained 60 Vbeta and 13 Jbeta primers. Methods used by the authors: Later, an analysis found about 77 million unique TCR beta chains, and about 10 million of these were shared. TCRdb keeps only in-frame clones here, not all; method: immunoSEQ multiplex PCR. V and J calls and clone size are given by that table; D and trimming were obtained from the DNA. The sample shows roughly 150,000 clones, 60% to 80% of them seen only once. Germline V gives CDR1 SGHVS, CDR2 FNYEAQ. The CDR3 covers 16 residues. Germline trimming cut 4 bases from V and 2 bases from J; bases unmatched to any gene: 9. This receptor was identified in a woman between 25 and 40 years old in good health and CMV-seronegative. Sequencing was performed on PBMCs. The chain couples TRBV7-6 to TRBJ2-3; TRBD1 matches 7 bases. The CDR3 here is CASSSETGLDTDTQYF. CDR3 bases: TGTGCCAGCAGCTCTGAGACAGGGTTGGACACAGATACGCAGTATTTT.